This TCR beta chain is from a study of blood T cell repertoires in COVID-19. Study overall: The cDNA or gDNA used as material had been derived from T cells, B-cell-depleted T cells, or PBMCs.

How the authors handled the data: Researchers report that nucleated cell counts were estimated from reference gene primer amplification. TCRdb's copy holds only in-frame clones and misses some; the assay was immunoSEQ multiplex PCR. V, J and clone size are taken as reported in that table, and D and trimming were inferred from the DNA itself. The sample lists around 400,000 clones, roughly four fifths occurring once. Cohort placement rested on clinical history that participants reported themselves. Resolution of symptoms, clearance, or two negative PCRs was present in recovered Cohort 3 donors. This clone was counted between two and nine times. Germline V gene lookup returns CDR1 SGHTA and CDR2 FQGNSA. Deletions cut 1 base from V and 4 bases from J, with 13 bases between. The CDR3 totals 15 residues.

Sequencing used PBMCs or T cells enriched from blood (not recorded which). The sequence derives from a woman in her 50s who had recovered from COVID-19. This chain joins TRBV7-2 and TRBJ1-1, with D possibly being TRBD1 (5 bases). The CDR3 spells CASSLVIGVGTEAFF. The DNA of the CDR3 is TGTGCCAGCAGCTTAGTGATAGGGGTAGGCACTGAAGCTTTCTTT.